These 6 T cell receptor beta chains were sequenced from one sample in a study. Produced via immunoSEQ multiplex PCR; TCRdb's table is partial and in-frame only. The table has around 54,000 clones, more than 80% seen once; the top ten hold 9.5% to 12%. The sequencing sample was made of PBMCs. Receptors originate from a man aged 40-55 years with rheumatoid arthritis.

J is TRBJ1-1 and V is TRBV27; D is perhaps TRBD1 (5 bases). Trimming removed 6 bases at V and 8 bases at J, with 13 bases between. CDR1 MNHEY and CDR2 SMNVEV come from the germline V gene (reference sequence). The CDR3 extends over 12 amino acids. This CDR3 reads CASRGRMGEAFF. In nucleotides, the CDR3 is TGTGCCAGCAGGGGGCGAATGGGGGAAGCTTTCTTT.

CDR3 in DNA: TGTGCCAGCAGCGAGGGACTAGCGGGGCAAGAGACCCAGTACTTC. Amino acid sequence: CASSEGLAGQETQYF. The rearrangement links TRBV7-3 to TRBJ2-5; TRBD2 agrees at 13 bases. The germline V gene encodes CDR1 SGHTA and CDR2 FQGTGA. V shed 5 bases and J 2 bases; nucleotides not matched to a gene: 2. The CDR3 covers 15 residues. The variable domain in full, completed from reference TRBV7-3 and TRBJ2-5, reads GAGVSQTPSNKVTEKGKYVELRCDPISGHTALYWYRQSLGQGPEFLIYFQGTGAADDSGLPNDRFFAVRPEGSVSTLKIQRTERGDSAVYLCASSEGLAGQETQYFGPGTRLLVL.

This clone occurred once. The chain uses TRBV5-1 and TRBJ1-6, with D possibly being TRBD1 (5 bases). Germline-derived CDR1 and CDR2 are SGHRS and YFSETQ. V was trimmed by 0 bases and J by 6 bases, leaving 10 bases between them. This CDR3 is built from 15 residues. The CDR3 loop is CASSLAGLSNSPLHF. CDR3 in DNA: TGCGCCAGCAGCTTGGCAGGGCTCTCTAATTCACCCCTCCACTTT.

The chain combines TRBV7-9 with TRBJ2-2; 10 bases align to TRBD2. Germline-derived CDR1 and CDR2 are SEHNR and FQNEAQ (reference sequence). The CDR3 has 16 residues. The junction had 8 bases not matched to a gene; V was cut back by 5 bases and J by 5 bases. In DNA, the CDR3 is TGTGCCAGCAGCAGCGCTAGCGGGAGCGGAACCGGGGAGCTGTTTTTT. Its translation: CASSSASGSGTGELFF.

The chain links TRBV2 to TRBJ1-2; 10 bases are shared with TRBD1. The CDR3 has 14 amino acids. Trimming took 10 bases from V and 3 from J; bases not matched to a gene: 8. Germline values: CDR1 SNHLY, CDR2 FYNNEI. The CDR3 sequence is CATNPGTGDYGYTF. The CDR3 bases are TGTGCCACGAATCCCGGGACAGGGGACTATGGCTACACCTTC.

The chain is built from TRBV12-3 or TRBV12-4 and TRBJ2-3; D remains unclear. V was pared by 6 bases and J by 4 bases, with 8 bases between. The CDR3 extends over 12 amino acids. DNA for the CDR3: TGTGCCAGCAGAGATACCCCAGATACGCAGTATTTT. This encodes CASRDTPDTQYF.